The 25 T cell receptor beta chains presented below share a single source sample, sequenced in a study of shared clonotypes between healthy human individuals. Clones were read by immunoSEQ multiplex PCR, and TCRdb kept only the in-frame ones, dropping some. The table includes about 960,000 clones, approximately 80% detected once. The source material was memory CD4+ T cells sorted from blood. The subset: CD45RA-negative fraction. These receptors were taken from a young man in good health.

This clone appeared once. The chain uses TRBV6-6 and TRBJ2-7, with D possibly matching TRBD1 (6 bases). Germline V gives CDR1 MNHNY, CDR2 SVGAGI (reference sequence). The V gene lost 6 bases and the J gene lost 4 bases, with 19 bases spanning the gap. CDR3 size: 15 residues. In DNA, the CDR3 is TGTGCCAGCAGCCAAATGCCCGGGACATCTTACGAGCAGTACTTC. It specifies CASSQMPGTSYEQYF.

In its sample, this clone was seen a few times. This chain links TRBV28 with TRBJ1-2, with D perhaps TRBD1 (5 bases). Trimming cost V 8 bases and J 2 bases, with 9 bases left between them. The germline V gene has CDR1 MDHEN and CDR2 SYDVKM. CDR3 length: 12 amino acids. Here the CDR3 reads CASRGDNYGYTF. The CDR3 DNA reads TGTGCCAGCCGGGGGGACAACTATGGCTACACCTTC.

The J gene is TRBJ2-1, the V gene TRBV7-9; no clear D gene. V lost 5 bases to trimming and J lost 7 bases, with 21 bases between them. This CDR3 has 16 residues. The germline CDR1 and CDR2 sequences are SEHNR and FQNEAQ (reference sequence). CDR3 amino acids: CASSPPGPLLRNEQFF. CDR3 coding DNA: TGTGCCAGCAGCCCCCCCGGCCCGCTCTTGCGAAATGAGCAGTTCTTC.

The rearrangement joins TRBV2 to TRBJ1-4; D may be TRBD1 (6 bases). CDR1 is SNHLY and CDR2 is FYNNEI in the germline V gene. Deletions cut 5 bases from V and 8 bases from J, with 12 bases between. CDR3 length: 13 amino acids. The CDR3 protein is CASSSNRVEKLFF. CDR3 in DNA: TGTGCCAGCAGTTCAAACAGGGTCGAAAAACTGTTTTTT.

The rearrangement links TRBV11-2 to TRBJ2-7; D gene uncertain. Germline assignment: CDR1 SGHAT and CDR2 FQNNGV. Trimming stripped 1 base from V and 6 bases from J, with 13 bases between. The CDR3 has 14 amino acids. DNA for the CDR3: TGTGCCAGCAGCTTAGGGCTAGTCGGTGGCGAGCAGTACTTC. Protein: CASSLGLVGGEQYF.

This clone turned up a few times. This rearrangement joins TRBV10-1 to TRBJ1-5; D is possibly TRBD1 (6 bases). Germline loops: CDR1 WNHNN, CDR2 SYGVQD (reference sequence). The length of the CDR3 is 12 residues. V lost 7 bases and J lost 7, with 11 bases in between. The CDR3 loop is CASNQGLQPQHF. In DNA, the CDR3 is TGCGCCAGCAACCAGGGGTTACAGCCCCAGCATTTT.

The CDR3 loop reads CASSLVVGSRGNEQFF. In DNA, the CDR3 is TGTGCCAGCAGCTTAGTGGTGGGCTCCCGGGGCAATGAGCAGTTCTTC. The rearrangement links TRBV7-2 to TRBJ2-1; D possibly corresponds to TRBD2 (5 bases). Looked up from germline, CDR1 is SGHTA and CDR2 is FQGNSA. With 1 base removed from V and 6 bases from J, the gap between germline ends came to 16 bases. The length of the CDR3 is 16 residues.

A word on this clone: Other nucleotide sequences from this sample produce the same CDR3. The chain employs TRBV30 and TRBJ1-4, with a tentative D call TRBD1 (6 bases). The V end was cut by 0 bases, the J end by 8 bases, with 10 bases between. There are 13 residues in the CDR3. Germline V lookup: CDR1 GTSNPN, CDR2 SVGIG (reference sequence). CDR3 sequence: CAWSVQGGEKLFF. The CDR3 nucleotides are TGTGCCTGGAGTGTACAGGGCGGCGAAAAACTGTTTTTT.

This chain joins TRBV5-6 and TRBJ2-1, with D possibly being TRBD1 or TRBD2 (5 bases each). Trimming pared 0 bases from V and 6 bases from J, leaving 13 bases between. This CDR3 comprises 15 residues. Looked up from germline, CDR1 is SGHDT and CDR2 is YYEEEE. CDR3 nucleotides: TGTGCCAGCAGCTTGGTCCCGGGGCAGGCCAATGAGCAGTTCTTC. Encoded protein: CASSLVPGQANEQFF.

The chain uses TRBV10-1 and TRBJ1-6, with D possibly being TRBD1 (6 bases). V was cut by 10 bases and J by 9 bases, with 16 bases left in between. The CDR3 covers 13 residues. Germline CDR1 reads WNHNN; CDR2 reads SYGVQD (reference sequence). CDR3 loop: CAKKQGRGSPLHF. CDR3 coding DNA: TGCGCCAAGAAACAGGGCAGGGGTTCACCCCTCCACTTT.

The chain couples TRBV15 to TRBJ2-5, with 8 bases matching TRBD1. Germline values: CDR1 LNHNV, CDR2 YYDKDF (reference sequence). The CDR3 consists of 17 residues. The V and J ends lost 2 bases and 3 bases, in that order; junction bases with no gene match: 11. CDR3 DNA sequence: TGTGCCACCAGCAGATCGACGCGGACAGGGAGAGAAGAGACCCAGTACTTC. Its translation is CATSRSTRTGREETQYF.

V is TRBV7-9 and J is TRBJ2-7; TRBD2 might be the D (5 bases). There are 13 residues in the CDR3. Germline loops: CDR1 SEHNR, CDR2 FQNEAQ (reference sequence). V was cut by 9 bases and J by 4 bases, with 16 bases left in between. The chain's CDR3 is CARFETTGYEQYF. The CDR3 nucleotides are TGTGCCAGATTCGAAACCACGGGGTACGAGCAGTACTTC.

In its sample, this clone was seen a few times. The chain joins TRBV28 to TRBJ2-7, with D uncertain. CDR3 length equals 14 residues. The germline gives CDR1 MDHEN, CDR2 SYDVKM. V shed 6 bases and J shed 1 base, with 13 bases lying between them. The CDR3 bases are TGTGCCAGCAGCCCACCCCCTCCTTCCTACGAGCAGTACTTC. This codes for CASSPPPPSYEQYF.

This chain connects TRBV6-5 to TRBJ1-2; 8 nucleotides match TRBD1. V was pared by 6 bases and J by 3 bases, with 6 bases of the junction left unmatched. The CDR3 is 14 amino acids. Per germline, CDR1 MNHEY and CDR2 SVGAGI. The CDR3 DNA reads TGTGCCAGCAGCCGACAGGGGAAGTACTATGGCTACACCTTC. It encodes CASSRQGKYYGYTF.

This chain joins TRBV28 and TRBJ2-7; perhaps D is TRBD1 or TRBD2 (6 bases each). Germline assignment: CDR1 MDHEN and CDR2 SYDVKM. The CDR3 length is 15 residues. V was clipped by 4 bases and J by 9 bases, with 22 bases between them. The CDR3 DNA reads as TGTGCCAGCAGTTCCTTCTCAAGGGGGGTCTTATGGCAGTACTTC. Translating gives CASSSFSRGVLWQYF.

The V gene is TRBV2, the J gene TRBJ1-2; unclear D gene. This CDR3 has 13 amino acids. Germline V gene data show CDR1 as SNHLY and CDR2 as FYNNEI. The V and J ends lost 3 bases and 12 bases respectively, with 17 bases between them. This chain's CDR3 is CASSESQNLADTF. The CDR3 nucleotides are TGTGCCAGCAGTGAGTCCCAAAATTTGGCCGACACCTTC.

V is TRBV9 and J is TRBJ2-1; TRBD2 agrees at 8 bases. CDR1 and CDR2 (germline): SGDLS, YYNGEE. The J segment lost 6 bases and the V segment lost 2 bases, leaving 10 bases of the junction unmatched. The CDR3 contains 16 residues. CDR3 protein: CASSVRVPGLVNEQFF. CDR3 nucleotides: TGTGCCAGCAGCGTCCGGGTCCCGGGACTAGTCAATGAGCAGTTCTTC.

The chain carries TRBV4-1 and TRBJ2-5; perhaps TRBD2 as D (6 bases). The CDR3 is 14 residues long. Deletions cut 2 bases from V and 4 bases from J, with 11 bases between. Looked up from germline, CDR1 is MGHRA and CDR2 is YSYEKL. The CDR3 DNA sequence: TGCGCCAGCAGCCAAAACCACGGGGGAGAGACCCAGTACTTC. This gives the protein CASSQNHGGETQYF.

The CDR3 spells CASRPLGTGNHVRSYEQYF. DNA of the CDR3: TGTGCCAGCAGGCCTCTAGGGACAGGGAATCATGTAAGGTCCTACGAGCAGTACTTC. The chain couples TRBV2 to TRBJ2-7; 9 nucleotides align to TRBD1. The CDR3 is made up of 19 amino acids. V lost 6 bases to trimming and J lost 1 base; unmatched junction nucleotides: 19. The V gene's germline CDR1 is SNHLY and CDR2 FYNNEI.

There are many counts of this clone. The rearrangement uses TRBV27 and TRBJ1-5; 9 bases map to TRBD1. Germline lookup yields CDR1 MNHEY and CDR2 SMNVEV (reference sequence). This CDR3 region has 12 residues. Trimming removed 7 bases from V and 8 bases from J; junction bases left unmatched: 3. The CDR3 DNA reads TGTGCCAGCAAGACAGGGGGAAAGCCCCAGCATTTT. Encoded protein: CASKTGGKPQHF.

This chain connects TRBV9 to TRBJ1-4, with D uncertain. The CDR3 is 14 amino acids. With 1 base removed from V and 3 bases from J, the gap between germline ends came to 7 bases. The V gene's germline CDR1 is SGDLS and CDR2 YYNGEE. Here the CDR3 DNA reads TGTGCCAGCAGCGTAACCGTAGCTAATGAAAAACTGTTTTTT. Its translation is CASSVTVANEKLFF.

There are a few counts of this clone. This chain connects TRBV6-6 to TRBJ1-4, with TRBD1 identical over 9 bases. The CDR3 runs to 16 residues. The V segment lost 6 bases and the J segment 8 bases; nucleotides outside the gene matches: 13. Per germline, CDR1 MNHNY and CDR2 SVGAGI (reference sequence). The CDR3 region is CASRSTPDRGREKLFF. The CDR3 DNA follows: TGTGCCAGCAGGTCCACTCCGGACAGGGGTAGAGAAAAACTGTTTTTT.

This chain links TRBV2 with TRBJ1-6; a possible D gene is TRBD1 (5 bases). The CDR3 has 16 amino acids. V was pared by 6 bases and J by 0 bases, with 12 bases between. In germline, CDR1 is SNHLY, CDR2 FYNNEI. CDR3 sequence: CASSARQSSYNSPLHF. The CDR3, as DNA: TGTGCCAGCAGCGCGAGACAGAGCTCCTATAATTCACCCCTCCACTTT.

The genes are TRBV4-3 and TRBJ2-5, with TRBD2 matching over 7 bases. This CDR3 contains 15 residues. Germline CDR1 and CDR2: LGHNA and YSLEER. J was trimmed by 1 base and V by 8 bases; bases with no gene match: 10. For the CDR3, the DNA is TGCGCCAGCGGGCCAGGTACTAGCGCCCAAGAGACCCAGTACTTC. Protein product: CASGPGTSAQETQYF.

The CDR3 DNA reads TGCGCCAGCAGCTTGTGGGGGCAACAGGGGGCTGGAAACGAGCAGTACTTC. Translated, it gives CASSLWGQQGAGNEQYF. The V gene is TRBV5-1, the J gene TRBJ2-7; 9 bases are a match to TRBD1. Germline trimming cut 1 base from V and 5 bases from J; bases unmatched to any gene: 13. This CDR3 is 17 amino acids long. Germline lookup yields CDR1 SGHRS and CDR2 YFSETQ.